The present T cell receptor (beta chain) was sequenced within a study of T cells after yellow fever vaccination. Germline loops: CDR1 DFQATT, CDR2 SNEGSKA (reference sequence). V lost 3 bases and J lost 8, with 14 bases in between. CDR3 length: 13 amino acids. This clonotype appeared many times. Antigen unknown. TCRdb called the 5' RACE reads again in MiXCR, with one record for every CDR3 protein. The sample shows 110,000 to 150,000 distinct CDR3 sequences, 6.6% of them seen only once. General study findings and limits: Across the CD4 and CD8 compartments, a small share of clonotypes was present in both.

This clonotype originated in a man aged 25-45 years who received the YFV17D yellow fever vaccine. This rearrangement joins TRBV20-1 to TRBJ1-5, with a possible D match to TRBD1 (5 bases). Sample: CD4+ T cells sorted from PBMCs, taken 10 days after the yellow fever booster vaccination. In nucleotides, the CDR3 is TGCAGTGCTAGGCGGGACTGGGATGAGCCCCAGCATTTT. This encodes CSARRDWDEPQHF.